This paragraph reports one T cell receptor (beta chain). Its target is not known. These data come from a study of cytomegalovirus exposure and HLA in healthy donors. Study observations and caveats: Reports state that TCR beta sequences accurately predicted most subjects' HLA-A and HLA-B alleles. Per a later analysis, HLA-associated TCR beta chains showed more clonal expansion than other, equally common TCR beta chains.

The CDR3 is 14 residues long. Germline values: CDR1 SGHNT, CDR2 YENEEA. Trimming shortened V by 1 base and J by 6 bases, and 9 bases separated the two germline ends. In the PCR, 60 Vbeta and 13 Jbeta primers were used. How the authors handled the data: There were about 88 million unique TCR beta chains by a later count, and some 12 million of them were shared. This table comes from immunoSEQ multiplex PCR, and its TCRdb copy is limited to in-frame clones, with some not included. The V and J calls and clone size come from that table; D and trimming were worked out from the DNA. This sample yields about 70,000 clones, of which 80% to 90% are seen a single time; 1.5% to 2% belongs to the top ten.

The rearrangement joins TRBV11-3 to TRBJ1-4; TRBD1 might be the D (5 bases). The source of this sequence is a woman under 40 in good health and CMV-seronegative. The sample taken for sequencing was PBMCs. The CDR3 sequence: CASSLGVGDEKLFF. As DNA, the CDR3 is TGTGCCAGCAGCTTAGGGGTAGGGGATGAAAAACTGTTTTTT.